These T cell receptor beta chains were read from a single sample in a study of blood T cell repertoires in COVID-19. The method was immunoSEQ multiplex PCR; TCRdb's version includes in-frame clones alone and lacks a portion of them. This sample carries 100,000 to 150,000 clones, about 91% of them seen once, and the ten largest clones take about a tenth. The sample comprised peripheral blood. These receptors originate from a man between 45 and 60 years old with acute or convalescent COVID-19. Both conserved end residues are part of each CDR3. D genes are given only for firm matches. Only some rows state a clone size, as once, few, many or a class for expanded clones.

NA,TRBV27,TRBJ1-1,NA,CASSFVWGDTEAFF,TGTGCCAGCAGTTTCGTTTGGGGGGACACTGAAGCTTTCTTT
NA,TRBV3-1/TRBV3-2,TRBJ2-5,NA,CASSHGRAGETQYF,TGTGCCAGCAGCCATGGCCGGGCGGGAGAGACCCAGTACTTC
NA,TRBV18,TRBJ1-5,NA,CASSPWPGSSNQPQHF,TGTGCCAGCTCACCATGGCCAGGGTCTAGCAATCAGCCCCAGCATTTT
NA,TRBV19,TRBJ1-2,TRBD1,CASSLTGGSGYTF,TGTGCCAGTAGCCTCACAGGGGGATCGGGCTACACCTTC
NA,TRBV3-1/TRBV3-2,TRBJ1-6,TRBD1,CASSSRDSNSPLHF,TGTGCCAGCAGCTCCCGGGACAGTAATTCACCCCTCCACTTT
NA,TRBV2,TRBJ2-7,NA,CASSVPVEGYSYEQYF,TGTGCCAGCTCAGTGCCGGTGGAGGGTTACTCCTACGAGCAGTACTTC
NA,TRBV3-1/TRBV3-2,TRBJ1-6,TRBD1,CASSRTGDDSPLHF,TGTGCCAGCAGCCGGACAGGGGATGATTCACCCCTCCACTTT
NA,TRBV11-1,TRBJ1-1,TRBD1,CASSTRDRGGTEAFF,TGTGCCAGCAGCACCCGGGACAGGGGCGGAACTGAAGCTTTCTTT
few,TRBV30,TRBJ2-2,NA,CAWSDEGGPPGELFF,TGTGCCTGGAGTGACGAGGGGGGGCCCCCCGGGGAGCTGTTTTTT
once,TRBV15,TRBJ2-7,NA,CATSPPDIRSYEQYF,TGTGCCACCAGCCCCCCTGACATCAGGTCTTATGAGCAGTACTTC
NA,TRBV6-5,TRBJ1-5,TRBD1,CASSPDRANQPQHF,TGTGCCAGCAGCCCCGACAGGGCCAATCAGCCCCAGCATTTT
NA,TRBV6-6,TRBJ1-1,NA,CASSPGGGVNTEAFF,TGTGCCAGCAGTCCCGGGGGGGGTGTGAACACTGAAGCTTTCTTT
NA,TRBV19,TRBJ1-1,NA,CASRYTENTEAFF,TGTGCCAGTAGATATACAGAGAACACTGAAGCTTTCTTT
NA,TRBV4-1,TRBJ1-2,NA,CASSQGLGRMGYTF,TGCGCCAGCAGCCAAGGTCTGGGCAGAATGGGCTACACCTTC
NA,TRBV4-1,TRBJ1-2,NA,CASSQEGVKGYDF,TGCGCCAGCAGCCAAGAAGGAGTGAAAGGCTACGACTTC
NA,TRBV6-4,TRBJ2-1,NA,CASSDYAVTEQFF,TGTGCCAGCAGTGACTACGCGGTAACGGAGCAGTTCTTC
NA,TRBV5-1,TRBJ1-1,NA,CASSLGGAADLTEAFF,TGCGCCAGCAGCCTCGGCGGGGCTGCCGACCTCACTGAAGCTTTCTTT
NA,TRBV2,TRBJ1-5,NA,CASSGQAYSNQPQHF,TGTGCCAGCAGTGGACAGGCTTATAGCAATCAGCCCCAGCATTTT
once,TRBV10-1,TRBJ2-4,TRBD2,CASSESGGRRNIQYF,TGCGCCAGCAGTGAGTCGGGGGGGAGGCGAAACATTCAGTACTTC
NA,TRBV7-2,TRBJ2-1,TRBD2,CASSLGLAGGPGGNEQFF,TGTGCCAGCAGCTTGGGACTAGCGGGAGGGCCTGGGGGCAATGAGCAGTTCTTC
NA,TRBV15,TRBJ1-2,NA,CATSPTGNANYGYTF,TGTGCCACCAGCCCCACAGGGAATGCTAACTATGGCTACACCTTC
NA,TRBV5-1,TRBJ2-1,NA,CASSWRSTHRYNEQFF,TGCGCCAGCAGCTGGCGGTCGACTCATAGATACAATGAGCAGTTCTTC
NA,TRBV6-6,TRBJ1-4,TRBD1,CASSGGTGVNEKLFF,TGTGCCTCGTCGGGGGGGACAGGGGTTAATGAAAAACTGTTTTTT